The clone carrying this T cell receptor beta chain was observed a few times. Its antigen is as yet unknown. The germline CDR1 and CDR2 sequences are SGHRS and YFSETQ. This CDR3 spans 12 amino acids. Between the trimmed V and J ends, which lost 3 bases and 3 bases, there was a span of 7 bases. Every donor provided one heparinised blood draw, which averaged approximately 120 mL. The data were obtained in a study of beta chain features in type 1 diabetes. Findings and limits, study-wide: Shortening of TCRB CDR3s, moderate but significant, appeared in all four CD4+ subsets of Type 1 diabetes patients. A potential PCR bias toward shorter templates would be equal in patient and control samples. Cells carrying high TCR expression could end up over-represented when cDNA is sequenced.

Every bit of the isolated RNA underwent reverse transcription, so sequencing read expressed TCRB transcripts. Sequencing was performed with immunoSEQ multiplex PCR; in TCRdb, only in-frame clones are kept and a portion is missing. Here the sample spans about 350,000 clones, roughly a fifth being singletons. The sample consisted of naive CD4+ T cells from blood. The source of this sequence is a woman younger than 30 in good health. V gene TRBV5-1 combines with J gene TRBJ2-7, with D possibly TRBD2 on 6 matching bases. DNA of the CDR3: TGCGCCAGCAGCTCGGGACTCTACGAGCAGTACTTC. It specifies CASSSGLYEQYF.